Each of the 13 T cell receptor beta chains below was sequenced from the same sample in a study of cytomegalovirus exposure and HLA in healthy donors. The PCR contained 60 Vbeta and 13 Jbeta primers. The table came from immunoSEQ multiplex PCR; TCRdb's copy has only in-frame clones and leaves some out. The table includes almost 200,000 clones, around three quarters detected once. Sequenced material: PBMCs. Receptors were obtained from a man aged 30 to 45 in good health and CMV-seronegative.

The chain uses TRBV27 and TRBJ2-6; D gene unclear. Germline CDR1 is MNHEY and CDR2 is SMNVEV (reference sequence). Deletions cut 5 bases from V and 0 bases from J, with 5 bases between. The CDR3 consists of 14 residues. The CDR3 coding sequence is TGTGCCAGCAGTGATAGCTCTGGGGCCAACGTCCTGACTTTC. Translated: CASSDSSGANVLTF. Using reference TRBV27 and TRBJ2-6 for the parts outside the CDR3, the full variable domain is EAQVTQNPRYLITVTGKKLTVTCSQNMNHEYMSWYRQDPGLGLRQIYYSMNVEVTDKGDVPEGYKVSRKEKRNFPLILESPSPNQTSLYFCASSDSSGANVLTFGAGSRLTVL.

The rearrangement links TRBV28 to TRBJ2-7, with TRBD1 matching over 7 bases. The CDR3 totals 16 residues. Germline-derived CDR1 and CDR2 are MDHEN and SYDVKM. V lost 3 bases, J lost 3 bases, and 11 bases stayed unmatched. The CDR3 spells CASSFSRDSLFYEQYF. CDR3 nucleotide sequence: TGTGCCAGCAGTTTCTCCCGGGACAGCCTCTTCTACGAGCAGTACTTC.

The V call is TRBV6-6, the J call TRBJ2-7, with D uncertain. This CDR3 has 12 amino acids. V lost 0 bases and J 6 bases, leaving 6 bases between the germline ends. The germline V gene encodes CDR1 MNHNY and CDR2 SVGAGI (reference sequence). The CDR3 protein is CASSYSEIEQYF. CDR3 DNA sequence: TGTGCCAGCAGTTACTCGGAGATCGAGCAGTACTTC.

The V and J genes are TRBV5-5 and TRBJ2-3; 12 nucleotides align to TRBD2. The CDR3 sequence is 15 residues long. With V trimmed by 0 bases and J by 4 bases, 0 bases remained unmatched. CDR1 is SGHKS, CDR2 YYEKEE, per germline (reference sequence). In DNA form, the CDR3 reads TGTGCCAGCAGCTTGGGACTAGCGGGAGCAGATACGCAGTATTTT. Protein: CASSLGLAGADTQYF.

This chain joins TRBV30 and TRBJ1-3; possible D gene TRBD1, 6 bases. Germline CDR1 reads GTSNPN; CDR2 reads SVGIG (reference sequence). There are 14 residues in the CDR3. V shed 3 bases and J shed 2 bases, with 11 bases lying between them. CDR3 sequence: CAWRRTDPGNTIYF. The CDR3 DNA reads as TGTGCCTGGAGGAGGACAGACCCTGGAAACACCATATATTTT.

The chain carries TRBV28 and TRBJ1-2; unclear D gene. This CDR3 spans 14 amino acids. Trimming removed 2 bases at V and 6 bases at J, with 13 bases between. The germline gives CDR1 MDHEN, CDR2 SYDVKM. The CDR3 nucleotides are TGTGCCAGCAGTTTAGGATCCGGGGAGCATGGCTACACCTTC. Its protein product is CASSLGSGEHGYTF.

This clone was detected only a few times. The J gene is TRBJ2-5, the V gene TRBV5-1; TRBD2 matches at 13 bases. The CDR3 runs to 15 residues. Germline V gives CDR1 SGHRS, CDR2 YFSETQ. The V segment lost 5 bases and the J segment 5 bases; nucleotides outside the gene matches: 6. CDR3 nucleotides: TGCGCCAGCAGGGAACTAGCGGGAGGGCCCGAGACCCAGTACTTC. Residues: CASRELAGGPETQYF.

The chain couples TRBV6-1 to TRBJ2-7; 7 bases map to TRBD1. Germline CDR1 MNHNS, CDR2 SASEGT. V was pared by 3 bases and J by 2 bases, with 7 bases of the junction left unmatched. CDR3 length: 15 residues. Written as DNA, the CDR3 is TGTGCCAGCAGTGATTCAGGGGGTCGGGCCTACGAGCAGTACTTC. It translates to CASSDSGGRAYEQYF.

The chain carries TRBV19 and TRBJ1-5; 9 positions match TRBD1. J gave up 2 bases and V 8 bases, and 22 bases lay outside the gene matches. This CDR3 has 20 residues. The V gene's germline CDR1 is LNHDA and CDR2 SQIVND (reference sequence). The CDR3 coding sequence is TGTGCCAGTCTTCCTCTGACGGGACAGGGAATTTATAGGGGCAATCAGCCCCAGCATTTT. As protein: CASLPLTGQGIYRGNQPQHF.

Comments on this clone: Sequence at one end of the junction differs from germline and may be a read error. The rearrangement joins TRBV6-5 to TRBJ1-1; TRBD1 matches at 9 bases. The germline gives CDR1 MNHEY, CDR2 SVGAGI. The CDR3 has 15 amino acids. The CDR3 nucleotides are TGTGCCGGCAGTTACTCAGACAGGGGGGGTACTGAAGCTTTCTTT. Protein sequence: CAGSYSDRGGTEAFF.

This clone was observed once. V usage is TRBV2 and J usage is TRBJ2-7; 8 nucleotides align to TRBD2. The V gene end was trimmed by 2 bases and the J gene end by 3 bases; junction bases not matched to a gene: 6. Germline values: CDR1 SNHLY, CDR2 FYNNEI. The CDR3 runs 15 residues. Here the CDR3 reads CASSESSGRFYEQYF. The CDR3 DNA is TGTGCCAGCAGTGAATCAAGCGGGAGATTCTACGAGCAGTACTTC.

The chain is built from TRBV29-1 and TRBJ2-5, with a weak D call TRBD1 (6 bases). The end of the DNA is better explained by TRBJ2-7, so the J call may be wrong. Germline CDR1 is SQVTM and CDR2 is ANQGSEA. The CDR3 has 12 amino acids. CDR3 sequence (DNA): TGCAGCGCCGGGGACAATTCCTACGAGCAGTACTTC. Its translation is CSAGDNSYEQYF.

The chain recombines TRBV6-1 with TRBJ2-5; 11 bases fit TRBD1. The DNA end favors TRBJ2-7, so the J call may be wrong. The germline CDR1 and CDR2 sequences are MNHNS and SASEGT. The CDR3 runs to 14 residues. CDR3 sequence reads: CASKGQGASHEQYF. The CDR3 region has the DNA TGTGCCAGCAAAGGACAGGGGGCGTCCCACGAGCAGTACTTC.